In its sample, the clone carrying this T cell receptor (beta chain) was seen many times. TCR beta CDR3 regions were amplified from RNA transcripts. Primed by the HTBI set, a first-round RT-PCR was run on the TCR CDR3. From the multiplex PCR reads, TCRdb called clonotypes with MiXCR, one entry per CDR3 protein. This table holds roughly 180,000 distinct CDR3 sequences, about a sixth found once. Looked up from germline, CDR1 is MNHEY and CDR2 is SVGEGT. The CDR3 loop spans 13 amino acids. The V segment lost 6 bases and the J segment 6 bases; nucleotides outside the gene matches: 4. These data are taken from a study of T cells in Graves' hyperthyroidism and ophthalmopathy.

The material sequenced was blood. J is TRBJ1-1 and V is TRBV6-2 or TRBV6-3; 10 bases map to TRBD1. This sequence originates from a woman aged 45-65 years with Graves' hyperthyroidism. CDR3 sequence reads: CASSGQGGPEAFF. For the CDR3, the DNA is TGTGCCAGCAGCGGACAGGGGGGACCTGAAGCTTTCTTT.